The present TCR beta chain was sequenced within a study of radiotherapy plus CTLA-4 blockade in lung cancer. Study in general: Disease control was achieved by over 30% of patients, and objective responses by 18%.

In the case of this clone: Its cognate antigen is unknown.

The method was immunoSEQ multiplex PCR; TCRdb's version includes in-frame clones alone and lacks a portion of them. Here the sample spans around 100,000 clones, about 70% being singletons. Study-wide results and caveats: After radiotherapy and ipilimumab, tumor-derived clones expanded in peripheral blood. Alongside interferon-beta, early blood T cell clone dynamics were reportedly the best predictor of response.

The CDR3 has 14 amino acids. Germline CDR1 and CDR2: SNHLY and FYNNEI. The V end was cut by 7 bases, the J end by 4 bases, with 16 bases between. Specimen: peripheral blood, collected from a patient treated with radiotherapy plus ipilimumab. This clonotype was obtained from a human donor with non-small cell lung cancer who had a partial response to radiotherapy plus ipilimumab. Some clones in this sample may be carry-over from other donors' samples. The chain couples TRBV2 to TRBJ1-1, with D hard to call. CDR3 loop: CASNRVGVRTEAFF. Here the CDR3 DNA reads TGTGCCAGCAACAGAGTCGGTGTACGCACTGAAGCTTTCTTT.